This entry describes one T cell receptor (beta chain). This clonotype has only a few counts. Its antigen remains undetermined. No qualities accompany the bases; no much larger clone lies one base away. The record originates from a study of blood T cells in healthy people across ages (dated by TCRdb to about 2015). About the investigation overall: In model experiments, roughly one uniquely barcoded TCR beta cDNA molecule per two T cells was captured by template switching. Using deep sequencing normalized with unique cDNA molecular identifiers, the study measured how TCR beta repertoire diversity changes with age. Donors were grouped into four age groups: young (average 16 years), middle-aged (over 35), aged (about 60) and long-lived (less than 85). To avoid experimental bias, donors of different ages were randomly spread across the sequencing lanes. For two donors (one aged 18 to 30 and one aged 80 or older), the study analyzed two additional independent replicas of 1 million unique cDNA reads from the same blood draw.

Donors were 40 or so systemically healthy Caucasian individuals from Russia aged roughly 6 to 90 years. Each donor gave approximately 9.3 milliliters of peripheral blood, collected into EDTA-treated Vacutainer tubes. PBMCs were isolated by Ficoll-Paque density-gradient centrifugation, with at least 6 million obtained per sample. Total RNA, at least 6 micrograms per sample, was extracted from PBMCs with Trizol reagent. For every donor, flow cytometry on a PBMC aliquot measured the percentage of naive CD45RAhigh/CD27high T cells. Preparation of the library involved 5' RACE. Sequencing was performed on an Illumina HiSeq 2500. The second PCR ran for roughly 7 to 12 cycles and used a J-beta primer mix along with a sample-barcoded 5' primer. Each TCR beta cDNA molecule received a unique molecular identifier from a template-switch 5' adaptor carrying 12 random nucleotides. At least 2.5 million CDR3-containing paired-end reads were obtained from each sample. All of the RNA was converted into first-strand cDNA using the Mint cDNA synthesis kit, with a TRBC-specific oligonucleotide serving as the primer. All cDNA was treated with uracil-DNA glycosylase and then went through a first 18-cycle PCR with the universal primers M1SS and BC2_uni_R. Per the source publication's procedure: For normalization, 1 million high-quality reads, each with a distinct molecular identifier, were randomly selected from each sample. Instead of being binned into consensus sequences, reads that shared molecular identifiers were thrown out. MiTCR, run with a Q25 quality threshold and the strictest error-elimination algorithm, handled CDR3 identification, clonotype clustering and error correction. A nonparametric unseen species model with Euler transformation was used to estimate a lower bound on total TCR beta diversity. TCRdb trimmed the raw reads at Q25, called clones with MiXCR and kept productive beta chains. Identical CDR3 proteins give one entry, which carries the most common genes and DNA. The V and J calls reflect TCRdb's pipeline rather than the authors' work. Recorded for this sample are approximately 1,100,000 distinct CDR3 sequences; around 45% of them occurred a single time. The ten biggest clones cover 18% of the sample.

CDR1 and CDR2 (SNHLY, FYNNEI) derive from the germline V gene. From the cysteine up to the phenylalanine, the CDR3 has a length of 14 residues. The retained sequence is limited to the CDR3, 42 bases, with the frame set at the first base. The V end loses 1 base and the J end loses 3 bases, and a stretch of 10 bases separates them. The paper's findings and limits, for the study overall: As age increased, observed TCR beta diversity per million T cells dropped in a roughly linear way, and a significant reduction was already evident by age about 36. The long-lived group showed more naive CD4+ T cells, fewer expanded clones and increased TCR diversity than the aged group, suggesting age selection. Estimates of total diversity from one million sequenced T cells were regarded as lower bounds and underestimates. Donor CMV infection status was unknown, potentially confounding age-related changes in expanded clonotypes. Observed TCR beta diversity correlated strongly with the percentage of naive T cells measured by flow cytometry. Bulk unsorted PBMC profiling prevented conclusive comparison of naive and antigen-experienced compartments.

The sample comprised blood. The chain is encoded by TRBV2 joined to TRBJ2-7; possibly the D gene is TRBD1, per 6 matching bases. The receptor was derived from a woman aged 60 to 75 in good health. The DNA reads as follows: TGTGCCAGCAGTGAAGTTGGACAGTACTACGAGCAGTACTTC. Its product reads: CASSEVGQYYEQYF.